This TCR beta chain was captured by sequencing in a study of early T cells in non-severe SARS-CoV-2 infection. For the study at large: Sequencing targeted bulk RNA from unsorted whole blood, leaving chains unpaired.

On this clonotype: What it recognizes is unknown. A junction boundary mismatches the germline segment, possibly from a read error.

Individually, cDNA molecules had unique molecular identifiers attached to them. TCRdb fed the 5' RACE reads into MiXCR, producing one record per CDR3 protein. The sample shows about 64,000 distinct CDR3 sequences, around 19% of them seen only once. This CDR3 contains 15 residues. Findings and caveats of the study: In VDJdb matching, anti-spike CD8 responses were favored while private and CD4 specificities went missing.

The genes are TRBV12-3 or TRBV12-4 and TRBJ2-1; 12 nucleotides line up with TRBD2. The clonotype comes from an adult who was a healthcare worker with PCR-confirmed SARS-CoV-2 infection or an uninfected control (not recorded which). The sequencing used whole blood, collected at baseline. As DNA, the CDR3 is TGTGCCAGCAGTCTAGCGGGAGGGCTCTACAATGAGCAGTTCTTC. As protein: CASSLAGGLYNEQFF.